Below are 13 T cell receptor beta chains sequenced from a single sample in a study of T cells in localized non-small cell lung cancer. Using immunoSEQ multiplex PCR, the repertoire was profiled, and TCRdb retains in-frame clones only, with some absent. The profile shows tens of thousands of clones, less than 85% of them singletons. Sequencing was performed on peripheral blood, taken before any cancer treatment. These receptors all stem from a female donor over 55 with stage I lung adenocarcinoma.

CDR3 DNA: TGTGCCAGCAGCTTGGACAGTACAGGCAATCAGCCCCAGCATTTT. It specifies CASSLDSTGNQPQHF. The V and J genes are TRBV7-2 and TRBJ1-5; D is possibly TRBD1 (6 bases). CDR3 length: 15 residues. V lost 3 bases and J 2 bases, leaving 11 bases between the germline ends. Germline V lookup: CDR1 SGHTA, CDR2 FQGNSA.

A few counts support this clone. The chain combines TRBV10-3 with TRBJ2-7; 7 nucleotides match TRBD2. Trimming removed 2 bases from V and 7 bases from J; junction bases left unmatched: 11. CDR1 ENHRY and CDR2 SYGVKD come from the germline V gene. CDR3 length equals 15 residues. The DNA of the CDR3 is TGTGCCATCAGTGAGATCGGGATAGCGGGCAATGAGCAGTACTTC. Translated: CAISEIGIAGNEQYF.

The rearrangement joins TRBV6-4 to TRBJ1-5; D uncertain. With 6 bases removed from V and 2 bases from J, the gap between germline ends came to 14 bases. The CDR3 spans 15 residues. Germline V lookup: CDR1 MRHNA, CDR2 SNTAGT. The CDR3 protein is CASRQDPGGNQPQHF. Written as DNA, the CDR3 is TGTGCCAGCAGACAAGACCCCGGCGGCAATCAGCCCCAGCATTTT.

This clone was seen once. The chain is built from TRBV19 and TRBJ2-1, with 11 bases that match TRBD2. This CDR3 comprises 13 residues. V was clipped by 9 bases and J by 11 bases; unmatched bases: 9. Germline CDR1 and CDR2: LNHDA and SQIVND (reference sequence). The CDR3, as DNA: TGTGCCAGGCGACTAGCGGGACTGTCAAAGCAGTTCTTC. Translated: CARRLAGLSKQFF.

The chain combines TRBV5-1 with TRBJ2-3; TRBD2 is a possible D gene (6 bases). From germline, CDR1 is SGHRS and CDR2 YFSETQ. Trimming shortened V by 5 bases and J by 0 bases, and 10 bases separated the two germline ends. The CDR3 totals 14 residues. The CDR3, as DNA: TGCGCCAGCAGTATAACTAGCAGCACAGATACGCAGTATTTT. This gives the protein CASSITSSTDTQYF.

V and J are TRBV5-4 and TRBJ1-1; D may be TRBD1 (6 bases). The CDR3 extends over 13 amino acids. V was clipped by 4 bases and J by 3 bases, with 10 bases between them. Germline V gene lookup returns CDR1 SGHNT and CDR2 YYREEE (reference sequence). CDR3 region: CASSLDSYTEAFF. CDR3 DNA: TGTGCCAGCAGCCTGGACAGTTACACTGAAGCTTTCTTT.

The V and J genes are TRBV19 and TRBJ2-1; 10 nucleotides align to TRBD1. Trimming cost V 7 bases and J 2 bases; bases outside gene matches: 2. The germline CDR1 and CDR2 sequences are LNHDA and SQIVND (reference sequence). The CDR3 loop spans 14 amino acids. CDR3 in DNA: TGTGCCAGTACGGACAGGGGGACCTACAATGAGCAGTTCTTC. Translated: CASTDRGTYNEQFF.

The rearrangement links TRBV11-3 to TRBJ1-6; 8 bases match TRBD1. This CDR3 is 15 amino acids long. The J segment lost 13 bases and the V segment lost 4 bases, leaving 12 bases of the junction unmatched. CDR1 and CDR2 (germline): SGHNT, YENEEA. This CDR3 is CASSYGQGLIIPLHF. CDR3 nucleotide sequence: TGTGCCAGCAGCTACGGACAGGGCCTTATTATCCCCCTCCACTTT.

The chain employs TRBV27 and TRBJ1-4, with D possibly being TRBD1 (6 bases). CDR1 and CDR2 (germline): MNHEY, SMNVEV (reference sequence). The CDR3 is made up of 14 amino acids. The germline V and J ends were trimmed by 6 bases and 6 bases, with 14 bases remaining between them. The CDR3 bases are TGTGCCAGCAGCACAGGGTGGGGAGATGAAAAACTGTTTTTT. Amino acid sequence: CASSTGWGDEKLFF.

Notes on this clone: A read error may account for a junction end that differs from germline. V gene TRBV10-3 combines with J gene TRBJ2-7; D is ambiguous. Germline loops: CDR1 ENHRY, CDR2 SYGVKD. The CDR3 loop spans 11 amino acids. The CDR3 loop is CASSSSYEQYF. Here the CDR3 DNA reads TGTGCCAGCAGTTCATCTTACGAGCAGTACTTC.

The chain joins TRBV10-2 to TRBJ2-7; unclear D gene. There are 11 residues in the CDR3. V dropped 5 bases and J dropped 1 base, with 3 bases sitting between them. In germline, CDR1 is WSHSY, CDR2 SAAADI. CDR3 protein: CASSTSYEQYF. The CDR3 DNA is TGCGCCAGCAGTACTTCCTACGAGCAGTACTTC.

This clone was detected only once. V gene TRBV2 combines with J gene TRBJ2-2, with a possible D match to TRBD1 (6 bases). Germline CDR1 SNHLY, CDR2 FYNNEI. V was clipped by 11 bases and J by 6 bases, with 25 bases between them. The CDR3 is 16 amino acids. The CDR3 region is CAGGPAGVKGPGELFF. DNA of the CDR3: TGTGCCGGGGGACCCGCAGGGGTAAAGGGGCCCGGGGAGCTGTTTTTT.

The chain combines TRBV9 with TRBJ1-2; perhaps TRBD1 as D (5 bases). Trimming removed 3 bases at V and 8 bases at J, with 17 bases between. Germline V gene data show CDR1 as SGDLS and CDR2 as YYNGEE. CDR3 length: 14 residues. The CDR3 sequence: CASSAQGVSYGYTF. The CDR3 DNA follows: TGTGCCAGCAGCGCCCAAGGGGTGAGCTACGGCTACACCTTC.